A single T cell receptor beta chain is shown here with its context. The target of this receptor is not known. Qualities for individual bases were not recorded, and no much larger clone is one base off. This sample stems from a study of blood T cell repertoires in COVID-19 (dated by TCRdb to about 2020). Regarding the complete study: Samples from collaborators originated in the United States, Italy and Spain and spanned both the acute and convalescent phases of COVID-19. The material from the prospective study consisted of cDNA or gDNA derived from T cells, B-cell-depleted T cells, or PBMCs. Subjects who had been exposed to COVID-19, were actively infected with it, or had recovered from it provided the deeply sampled blood TCRbeta repertoires that made up the dataset. A freely available public database, intended as a resource for researchers studying the immune response to SARS-CoV-2, is where the repertoires were released. Samples were obtained from the ongoing ImmuneRACE study (first 160 participants) and from some 1,300 subjects provided by 6 global collaborators. The sample metadata nearly always contained a de-identified subject ID, COVID-19 status, age in years and sex. HLA class I and class II types, where available, came from metadata supplied by the sample provider rather than from assay-based typing.

The CDR3 covers 16 residues, taking in both the cysteine and the phenylalanine. CDR3 DNA is the only sequence kept; it has 48 bases, read in frame from the first base. The V and J ends are trimmed by 4 bases and 6 bases, leaving 22 bases between them. The germline V gene sets CDR1 to SGHDT and CDR2 to YYEEEE. On the study overall, not on this receptor specifically: How much clinical and demographic metadata was included differed by source and by participant, and the metadata was provided uncurated.

Each collaborating institution followed its own protocols to collect whole blood in K2EDTA tubes. Collaborator samples were shipped for TCRbeta analysis as frozen whole blood, isolated PBMCs, or DNA extracted from either sample type. TCRbeta CDR3 regions were amplified from genomic DNA by means of the immunoSEQ Assay, a bias-controlled multiplex PCR. The published analysis was carried out like this. The number of nucleated cells in each sample was estimated from the amplification of reference gene primers within the assay. To quantify the absolute abundance of each unique TCRbeta CDR3 rearrangement, sequence reads were collapsed and filtered. For each sample, productive Simpson clonality was calculated as the square root of Simpson's diversity index over productive rearrangements. TCRdb took over this immuneACCESS table, retaining in-frame rearrangements with V and J assigned. Such tables are incomplete; in checked studies, under half of the missing clones stem from an unresolved V gene, and the remainder is unexplained. Clone size and V and J calls were adopted from that table, with D and trimming inferred from the DNA. The sample table shows 55,000 to 75,000 clones, and around 80% are seen once. Of the sample, 9.2% falls within the top ten clones.

This clonotype was obtained from a human donor in a cohort sampled during active COVID-19. The sequenced sample consisted of peripheral blood. Here the chain combines TRBV5-6 and TRBJ1-2; the D gene is possibly TRBD1, with 5 bases matching. The CDR3 protein sequence reads: CASSGGGVLVGDGYTF. The nucleotide sequence reads as follows: TGTGCCAGCAGCGGGGGAGGGGTCCTGGTGGGAGATGGCTACACCTTC.